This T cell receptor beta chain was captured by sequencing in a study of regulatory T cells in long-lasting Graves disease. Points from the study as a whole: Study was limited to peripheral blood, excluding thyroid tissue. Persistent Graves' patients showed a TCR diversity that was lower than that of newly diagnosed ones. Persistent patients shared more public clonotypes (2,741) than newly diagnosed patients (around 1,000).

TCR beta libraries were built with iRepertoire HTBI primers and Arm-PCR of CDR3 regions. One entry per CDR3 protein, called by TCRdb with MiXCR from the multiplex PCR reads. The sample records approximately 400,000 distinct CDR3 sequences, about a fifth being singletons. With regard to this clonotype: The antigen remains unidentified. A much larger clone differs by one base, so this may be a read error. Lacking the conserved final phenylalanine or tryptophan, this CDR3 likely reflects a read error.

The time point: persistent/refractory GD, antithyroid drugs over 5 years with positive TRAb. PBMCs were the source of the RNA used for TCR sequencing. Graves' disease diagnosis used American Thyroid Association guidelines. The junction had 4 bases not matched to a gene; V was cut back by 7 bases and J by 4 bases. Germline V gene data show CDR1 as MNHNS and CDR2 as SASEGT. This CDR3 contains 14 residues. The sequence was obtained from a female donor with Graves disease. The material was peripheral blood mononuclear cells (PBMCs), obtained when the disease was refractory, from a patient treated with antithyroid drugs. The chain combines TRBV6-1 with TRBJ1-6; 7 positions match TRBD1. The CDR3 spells CASTQGPYNSPLHL. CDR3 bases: TGTGCCAGCACACAGGGGCCATATAATTCACCCCTCCACCTT.